This TCR beta chain stems from a study of T-cell reconstitution after alpha-beta-depleted transplantation in children. CDR3 length: 15 residues. CDR1 DFQATT and CDR2 SNEGSKA come from the germline V gene (reference sequence). V dropped 3 bases and J dropped 3; count of bases not matched to a gene: 7. This clonotype was recorded at least ten times. Unique molecular identifiers were built into the TCRbeta library. TCRdb redid the calling of the PCR reads with MiXCR, one entry per CDR3 protein. The sample lists over 70,000 distinct CDR3 sequences; 7% to 10% were seen once. The clonotype originates from a human donor who donated a stem cell graft to a child with congenital amegakaryocytic thrombocytopenia. This chain connects TRBV20-1 to TRBJ2-3; 9 nucleotides line up with TRBD1. Here the sequenced sample was PBMCs from the stem cell graft donor, taken from the stem cell graft. CDR3 sequence reads: CSARPRDRVTDTQYF. The DNA for the CDR3 is TGCAGTGCTAGGCCCCGGGACAGGGTGACAGATACGCAGTATTTT.